One and the same sample provided the 24 T cell receptor beta chains below, sequenced in a study of response to subunit inactivated influenza vaccine. TCRdb used MiXCR to reprocess the RT-PCR reads, holding one entry per CDR3 protein. The sample lists 860,000 or so distinct CDR3 sequences; 21% were seen once. The sequenced sample was PBMCs from blood, obtained around 5 days after vaccination. Every receptor here comes from a man in his fifties who received an inactivated influenza vaccine.

This clonotype was counted many times. J is TRBJ2-2 and V is TRBV29-1; D is unresolved. V was shortened by 2 bases and J by 13 bases, with 11 bases between the two germline ends. The germline CDR1 and CDR2 sequences are SQVTM and ANQGSEA. The CDR3 length is 11 residues. This CDR3 reads CSVEKGSLLFF. The CDR3 nucleotides read TGCAGCGTTGAAAAAGGGTCGTTGCTGTTTTTT.

This chain links TRBV10-3 with TRBJ2-3; D is perhaps TRBD2 (6 bases). The germline gives CDR1 ENHRY, CDR2 SYGVKD. Trimming removed 3 bases from V and 0 bases from J, with 10 bases in between. The CDR3 loop spans 15 amino acids. As DNA, the CDR3 is TGTGCCATCAGTGACCATAGCGGTAGCACAGATACGCAGTATTTT. Protein sequence: CAISDHSGSTDTQYF.

This clonotype was observed a few times. The chain has TRBV5-5 and TRBJ2-7, with a possible D match to TRBD1 (6 bases). The length of the CDR3 is 14 residues. Between the trimmed V and J ends, which lost 4 bases and 0 bases, there was a span of 11 bases. Germline CDR1 and CDR2: SGHKS and YYEKEE (reference sequence). The CDR3 is CASSRDKFSYEQYF. The CDR3 region has the DNA TGTGCCAGCAGCAGGGACAAATTCTCCTACGAGCAGTACTTC.

This clonotype has only a few counts. The chain couples TRBV4-3 to TRBJ2-1, with 8 bases fitting TRBD2. Germline CDR1 LGHNA, CDR2 YSLEER. With 3 bases clipped from V and 5 bases from J, the junction kept 6 bases outside the gene matches. This CDR3 is built from 15 residues. CDR3 nucleotide sequence: TGCGCCAGCAGCCACCCCAGAGCGGGGGACAATGAGCAGTTCTTC. This translates into CASSHPRAGDNEQFF.

This clonotype was counted a few times. In nucleotides, the CDR3 is TGTGCCAGCAACGGGGCCAAACAGGCCAACCACATACTAGCCAAAAACATTCAGTACTTC. Amino acid sequence: CASNGAKQANHILAKNIQYF. This chain connects TRBV6-2 or TRBV6-3 to TRBJ2-4, with D possibly called TRBD1 or TRBD2 (5 bases each). CDR1 MNHEY and CDR2 SVGEGT come from the germline V gene. CDR3 length: 20 residues. The V gene lost 7 bases and the J gene lost 0 bases, with 28 bases spanning the gap.

The rearrangement joins TRBV12-3 or TRBV12-4 to TRBJ2-1; D might be TRBD2 (5 bases). This CDR3 region has 17 residues. V was clipped by 2 bases and J by 5 bases, with 19 bases between them. Here the CDR3 DNA reads TGTGCCAGCAGTTTAAGGCCCGACTACACCGTTAACAATGAGCAGTTCTTC. It translates to CASSLRPDYTVNNEQFF.

The chain carries TRBV7-8 and TRBJ2-7; 7 bases align to TRBD2. CDR3 length: 15 residues. In germline, CDR1 is SGHVS, CDR2 FQNEAQ. The J segment lost 4 bases and the V segment lost 5 bases, leaving 11 bases of the junction unmatched. The CDR3 spells CASSISPGLMYEQYF. DNA for the CDR3: TGTGCCAGCAGCATTAGTCCGGGACTAATGTACGAGCAGTACTTC.

This clonotype was seen ten or more times. This chain joins TRBV7-2 and TRBJ2-1; TRBD2 aligns across 13 bases. The CDR3 consists of 15 residues. Looked up from germline, CDR1 is SGHTA and CDR2 is FQGNSA. V was clipped by 6 bases and J by 4 bases; unmatched bases: 3. This CDR3 reads CASSRTSGGYNEQFF. CDR3 coding DNA: TGTGCCAGCAGTCGGACTAGCGGGGGTTACAATGAGCAGTTCTTC.

The CDR3 protein is CASRLVLDNEQFF. The CDR3 nucleotides are TGTGCCAGCAGACTAGTTTTGGACAATGAGCAGTTCTTC. This chain connects TRBV6-2 or TRBV6-3 to TRBJ2-1; a weak D match, TRBD2 (5 bases). CDR1 and CDR2 from the germline V gene are MNHEY and SVGEGT. V lost 6 bases to trimming and J lost 5 bases, with 11 bases between them. This CDR3 contains 13 residues.

This chain links TRBV11-2 with TRBJ2-1; 7 positions agree with TRBD1. The CDR3 sequence is 15 residues long. Germline values: CDR1 SGHAT, CDR2 FQNNGV. V trimming: 5 bases; J trimming: 8 bases; junction bases outside the gene matches: 12. CDR3 amino acids: CASSRHRGQGYEQFF. The CDR3 DNA reads as TGTGCCAGCAGCCGCCACAGGGGCCAAGGGTATGAGCAGTTCTTC.

A few counts support this clonotype. This chain connects TRBV20-1 to TRBJ2-7, with 8 bases identical to TRBD1. V was clipped by 1 base and J by 4 bases; unmatched bases: 6. This CDR3 has 14 amino acids. The germline V gene encodes CDR1 DFQATT and CDR2 SNEGSKA (reference sequence). The CDR3 protein is CSARARTGIYEQYF. In DNA, the CDR3 is TGCAGTGCTAGAGCAAGGACAGGGATATACGAGCAGTACTTC.

The rearrangement links TRBV7-9 to TRBJ1-4; D is possibly TRBD1 (5 bases). Per the germline V gene, CDR1 is SEHNR and CDR2 is FQNEAQ (reference sequence). V lost 4 bases and J 8 bases, leaving 23 bases between the germline ends. CDR3 size: 17 residues. CDR3 DNA: TGTGCCAGCAGCTCAGGGAGGACGGCCTCGGAGAGGGAAAAACTGTTTTTT. Its translation is CASSSGRTASEREKLFF.

V and J are TRBV4-1 and TRBJ1-6; D ambiguous. The CDR3 is made up of 17 amino acids. V lost 1 base to trimming and J lost 0 bases, with 10 bases between them. CDR1 and CDR2 (germline): MGHRA, YSYEKL. In DNA form, the CDR3 reads TGCGCCAGCAGCCAAGTTAGAATGGTCTCCTATAATTCACCCCTCCACTTT. Encoded protein: CASSQVRMVSYNSPLHF.

This clonotype was found many times. A junction boundary mismatches the germline segment, possibly from a read error. The rearrangement links TRBV5-1 to TRBJ2-7; a weak D match, TRBD2 (6 bases). Germline loops: CDR1 SGHRS, CDR2 YFSETQ. The length of the CDR3 is 11 residues. The CDR3 region has the DNA TGTGCCAGTAGCGGTTCCTACGAGCAGTACTTC. The encoded protein is CASSGSYEQYF.

The table lists this clonotype with a few counts. The chain joins TRBV11-1 to TRBJ2-7; D remains unclear. Germline values: CDR1 SGHAT, CDR2 FQDESV (reference sequence). This CDR3 has 12 amino acids. Trimming left V 2 bases short and J 5 bases short, with 7 bases between. The CDR3 region has the DNA TGTGCCAGCAGCTTATCTAGTAACGAGCAGTACTTC. It is translated as CASSLSSNEQYF.

This chain connects TRBV11-2 to TRBJ2-7, with a weak D call TRBD1 (6 bases). The CDR3 totals 16 residues. The V and J ends lost 5 bases and 4 bases respectively, with 21 bases between them. Germline CDR1 and CDR2: SGHAT and FQNNGV. The CDR3 sequence: CASSHILTGTPYEQYF. The CDR3 coding sequence is TGTGCCAGCAGCCATATCCTTACAGGGACCCCTTACGAGCAGTACTTC.

This chain links TRBV20-1 with TRBJ2-3; no definite D call. V gave up 3 bases and J gave up 1 base, with 11 bases separating them. The CDR3 is 14 amino acids. Germline V gene data show CDR1 as DFQATT and CDR2 as SNEGSKA (reference sequence). In nucleotides, the CDR3 is TGCAGTGCTAGTCTTACGAGTGGCACAGATACGCAGTATTTT. Translating it yields CSASLTSGTDTQYF.

This clonotype was recorded a few times. V and J are TRBV29-1 and TRBJ2-1; the match to TRBD2 covers 8 bases. This CDR3 region has 15 residues. The J segment lost 5 bases and the V segment lost 7 bases, leaving 13 bases of the junction unmatched. Germline CDR1 reads SQVTM; CDR2 reads ANQGSEA. The CDR3 DNA reads as TGCAGCGCACCGGGACTAGTTGCCGGAGACAATGAGCAGTTCTTC. Its translation: CSAPGLVAGDNEQFF.

CDR3 DNA sequence: TGTGCCAGCAGTCGTCTAGCGTCCGAGCAGTTCTTC. It codes for CASSRLASEQFF. The chain employs TRBV28 and TRBJ2-1, with D possibly matching TRBD2 (6 bases). The CDR3 is made up of 12 amino acids. The V end lost 5 bases, the J end lost 10 bases, and 12 bases lay between the germline ends. The germline V gene encodes CDR1 MDHEN and CDR2 SYDVKM.

This clonotype came up a few times. CDR3 region: CASSLAQDTQYF. CDR3 bases: TGCGCCAGCAGCTTGGCCCAAGATACGCAGTATTTT. The chain recombines TRBV5-1 with TRBJ2-3; D ambiguous. Trimming stripped 0 bases from V and 5 bases from J, with 4 bases between. Germline V gives CDR1 SGHRS, CDR2 YFSETQ. This CDR3 region has 12 residues.

The chain uses TRBV6-1 and TRBJ2-5, with TRBD2 identical over 7 bases. Germline loops: CDR1 MNHNS, CDR2 SASEGT. The CDR3 is made up of 14 amino acids. Trimming removed 8 bases from V and 3 bases from J; junction bases left unmatched: 9. The CDR3 spells CASSRELGEETQYF. Written as DNA, the CDR3 is TGTGCCAGCTCGCGGGAGCTGGGGGAAGAGACCCAGTACTTC.

This chain's CDR3 is CASSYGLGRVNTEAFF. CDR3 DNA sequence: TGTGCCAGCAGTTACGGGTTGGGCAGGGTGAACACTGAAGCTTTCTTT. The chain carries TRBV6-2 or TRBV6-3 and TRBJ1-1, with D possibly being TRBD1 (5 bases). The CDR3 is made up of 16 amino acids. The germline CDR1 and CDR2 sequences are MNHEY and SVGEGT. The ends were cut back, 2 bases at V and 0 bases at J, with 13 bases in the middle.

The table lists this clonotype with many counts. The CDR3 nucleotides read TGCGCCAGCAGCCAAGACCCAACAGGGACTAGCGGCAATGAGCAGTTCTTC. This gives the protein CASSQDPTGTSGNEQFF. The chain employs TRBV4-1 and TRBJ2-1; 11 bases match TRBD2. The V gene's germline CDR1 is MGHRA and CDR2 YSYEKL. J was trimmed by 6 bases and V by 0 bases; bases with no gene match: 7. The CDR3 has 17 residues.

The chain employs TRBV12-3 or TRBV12-4 and TRBJ2-7, with 7 bases matching TRBD1. J was trimmed by 2 bases and V by 6 bases; bases with no gene match: 4. This CDR3 spans 13 amino acids. The CDR3 reads CASRLTGTYEQYF. The CDR3 nucleotides read TGTGCCAGCAGGCTGACAGGGACCTACGAGCAGTACTTC.